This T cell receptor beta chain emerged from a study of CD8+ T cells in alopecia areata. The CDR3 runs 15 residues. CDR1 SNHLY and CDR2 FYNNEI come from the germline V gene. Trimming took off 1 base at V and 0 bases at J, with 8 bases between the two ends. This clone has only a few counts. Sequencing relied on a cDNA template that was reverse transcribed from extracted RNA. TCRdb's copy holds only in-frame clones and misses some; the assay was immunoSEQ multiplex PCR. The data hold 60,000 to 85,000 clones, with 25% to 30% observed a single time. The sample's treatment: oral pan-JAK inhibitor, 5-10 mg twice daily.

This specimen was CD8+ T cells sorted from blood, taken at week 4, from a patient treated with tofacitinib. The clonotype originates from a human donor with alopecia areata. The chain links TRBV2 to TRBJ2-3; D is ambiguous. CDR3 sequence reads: CASSEGQRSTDTQYF. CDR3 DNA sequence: TGTGCCAGCAGTGAAGGGCAGCGAAGCACAGATACGCAGTATTTT.